Below, 5 T cell receptor beta chains from the same sample are listed, as sequenced in a study of cytomegalovirus exposure and HLA in healthy donors. The assay was immunoSEQ multiplex PCR, and TCRdb's table has in-frame clones only and misses some. Among 300,000 to 450,000 clones listed, roughly 88% were seen once. Input material: PBMCs. These receptors were obtained from a young woman in good health and CMV-seronegative.

The chain couples TRBV19 to TRBJ1-5; no reliable D call. CDR1 and CDR2 (germline): LNHDA, SQIVND (reference sequence). The CDR3 extends over 13 amino acids. The V end was cut by 7 bases, the J end by 3 bases, with 10 bases between. This CDR3 is CASKEGVNQPQHF. The CDR3 DNA sequence: TGTGCCAGTAAAGAGGGAGTCAATCAGCCCCAGCATTTT.

V gene TRBV13 combines with J gene TRBJ1-5; 7 nucleotides line up with TRBD1. Trimming cost V 1 base and J 0 bases; bases outside gene matches: 6. Germline CDR1 is PRHDT and CDR2 is FYEKMQ (reference sequence). This CDR3 is 17 amino acids long. The CDR3 DNA follows: TGTGCCAGCAGCTTAGAAGGGGGCCCCTATAGCAATCAGCCCCAGCATTTT. Translation: CASSLEGGPYSNQPQHF.

The rearrangement joins TRBV14 to TRBJ1-3, with a possible D match to TRBD1 (6 bases). The CDR3 has 19 residues. The V and J ends lost 4 bases and 0 bases respectively, with 22 bases between them. Looked up from germline, CDR1 is SGHDN and CDR2 is FVKESK. For the CDR3, the DNA is TGTGCCAGCAGCCCCAGCTGGCTGATGACAGGCGGCTCTGGAAACACCATATATTTT. It is translated as CASSPSWLMTGGSGNTIYF. The full variable domain, in which reference TRBV14 and TRBJ1-3 provide the parts outside the CDR3, is EAGVTQFPSHSVIEKGQTVTLRCDPISGHDNLYWYRRVMGKEIKFLLHFVKESKQDESGMPNNRFLAERTGGTYSTLKVQPAELEDSGVYFCASSPSWLMTGGSGNTIYFGEGSWLTVV.

The rearrangement links TRBV14 to TRBJ2-7, with a tentative D call TRBD2 (6 bases). Looked up from germline, CDR1 is SGHDN and CDR2 is FVKESK. The ends were cut back, 0 bases at V and 0 bases at J, with 9 bases in the middle. The CDR3 has 15 residues. The CDR3 nucleotides read TGTGCCAGCAGCCAAGACGCGGGGAGCTCCTACGAGCAGTACTTC. This codes for CASSQDAGSSYEQYF.

V usage is TRBV30 and J usage is TRBJ1-3; D ambiguous. With 0 bases removed from V and 4 bases from J, the gap between germline ends came to 10 bases. CDR1 and CDR2 from the germline V gene are GTSNPN and SVGIG (reference sequence). CDR3 length: 14 amino acids. The CDR3 spells CAWSVGQPGNTIYF. CDR3 bases: TGTGCCTGGAGTGTTGGGCAGCCAGGAAACACCATATATTTT.